Presented here are 16 T cell receptor beta chains from one specimen sequenced in a study of T-cell reconstitution after alpha-beta-depleted transplantation in children. Unique molecular identifiers were used in preparing the TCRbeta library. TCRdb itself ran the PCR reads through MiXCR, one entry per CDR3 protein. The data hold a few hundred thousand distinct CDR3 sequences, with 9.7% observed a single time. Sample: PBMCs from the stem cell graft donor, taken from the stem cell graft. The receptors derive from a human donor who donated a stem cell graft to a child with SCID.

This clonotype was picked up many times. V usage is TRBV5-1 and J usage is TRBJ2-2; 8 bases are shared with TRBD2. The CDR3 covers 14 residues. CDR1 is SGHRS, CDR2 YFSETQ, per germline. The V segment lost 6 bases and the J segment 1 base; nucleotides outside the gene matches: 2. The CDR3 coding sequence is TGCGCCAGCATGGCGGGAGGGAACACCGGGGAGCTGTTTTTT. Its protein is CASMAGGNTGELFF. Combining the CDR3 with reference TRBV5-1 and TRBJ2-2 gives the whole variable domain KAGVTQTPRYLIKTRGQQVTLSCSPISGHRSVSWYQQTPGQGLQFLFEYFSETQRNKGNFPGRFSGRQFSNSRSEMNVSTLELGDSALYLCASMAGGNTGELFFGEGSRLTVL.

This clonotype showed up many times. The chain recombines TRBV4-1 with TRBJ1-6, with TRBD1 matching 9 bases. Germline V gene lookup returns CDR1 MGHRA and CDR2 YSYEKL. V lost 4 bases, J lost 7 bases, and 8 bases stayed unmatched. This CDR3 contains 16 residues. The CDR3 loop is CASSPNLGTGNSPLHF. The CDR3 DNA is TGCGCCAGCAGCCCGAACCTCGGGACAGGGAATTCACCCCTCCACTTT.

The chain carries TRBV4-1 and TRBJ1-2, with D possibly TRBD1 on 6 matching bases. The CDR3 is 16 residues long. V lost 0 bases and J lost 5, with 16 bases in between. The germline V gene encodes CDR1 MGHRA and CDR2 YSYEKL. The CDR3 coding sequence is TGCGCCAGCAGCCAAGACCCGCCGGGACAAGGTTATGGCTACACCTTC. Translated, it gives CASSQDPPGQGYGYTF.

This clonotype was recorded many times. The chain combines TRBV5-1 with TRBJ1-2, with a tentative D call TRBD1 (6 bases). Per germline, CDR1 SGHRS and CDR2 YFSETQ. The CDR3 sequence is 15 residues long. V was clipped by 4 bases and J by 4 bases, with 17 bases between them. CDR3 protein: CASSPGGGFSYGYTF. In nucleotides, the CDR3 is TGCGCCAGCAGCCCTGGGGGGGGCTTTTCCTATGGCTACACCTTC.

This chain connects TRBV5-1 to TRBJ1-2; perhaps TRBD1 as D (5 bases). V dropped 4 bases and J dropped 3 bases, with 22 bases sitting between them. CDR3 size: 17 residues. From germline, CDR1 is SGHRS and CDR2 YFSETQ. The CDR3, as DNA: TGCGCCAGCAGCGCCCTGGGGGGAACGGGGTCGGACTATGGCTACACCTTC. Its protein is CASSALGGTGSDYGYTF.

The chain employs TRBV9 and TRBJ2-1; 12 nucleotides line up with TRBD2. The CDR3 spans 21 residues. The germline V gene has CDR1 SGDLS and CDR2 YYNGEE. V lost 2 bases, J lost 2 bases, and 17 bases stayed unmatched. The CDR3 sequence: CASSVPGRASGGAIPYNEQFF. CDR3 in DNA: TGTGCCAGCAGCGTCCCCGGTAGGGCTAGCGGGGGGGCAATCCCCTACAATGAGCAGTTCTTC.

At least ten counts were recorded for this clonotype. V is TRBV29-1 and J is TRBJ1-1; maybe TRBD1 (6 bases). Germline-derived CDR1 and CDR2 are SQVTM and ANQGSEA. V was trimmed by 1 base and J by 4 bases, leaving 10 bases between them. The CDR3 extends over 13 amino acids. CDR3 amino acids: CSVEVGGGTEAFF. Here the CDR3 DNA reads TGCAGCGTTGAAGTAGGAGGGGGCACTGAAGCTTTCTTT. Full variable domain (missing parts from reference TRBV29-1 and TRBJ1-1): SAVISQKPSRDICQRGTSLTIQCQVDSQVTMMFWYRQQPGQSLTLIATANQGSEATYESGFVIDKFPISRPNLTFSTLTVSNMSPEDSSIYLCSVEVGGGTEAFFGQGTRLTVV.

This clonotype was detected many times. The chain recombines TRBV29-1 with TRBJ2-3; the D call may be TRBD1 or TRBD2 (5 bases each). Trimming took 7 bases from V and 2 from J, leaving 16 bases between them. The CDR3 has 14 residues. Per the germline V gene, CDR1 is SQVTM and CDR2 is ANQGSEA. Written as DNA, the CDR3 is TGCAGCGCGAGGGCCGGCAGGGCCACAGATACGCAGTATTTT. This codes for CSARAGRATDTQYF.

This clonotype was seen ten or more times. The rearrangement joins TRBV5-1 to TRBJ2-7; D is possibly TRBD1 or TRBD2 (5 bases each). Germline assignment: CDR1 SGHRS and CDR2 YFSETQ. This CDR3 contains 16 residues. Trimming left V 3 bases short and J 3 bases short, with 19 bases between. CDR3 in DNA: TGCGCCAGCAGCTATTCCGGGACGTCCAGGGTCTACGAGCAGTACTTC. As protein: CASSYSGTSRVYEQYF.

Many counts were recorded for this clonotype. This sequence joins TRBV4-3 and TRBJ2-3; 7 bases are a match to TRBD2. The CDR3 is made up of 15 amino acids. Germline CDR1 is LGHNA and CDR2 is YSLEER. V shed 1 base and J 4 bases; nucleotides not matched to a gene: 5. CDR3 in amino acids: CASSQGGEGADTQYF. DNA of the CDR3: TGCGCCAGCAGCCAAGGAGGGGAGGGAGCAGATACGCAGTATTTT.

The rearrangement joins TRBV7-2 to TRBJ2-1; TRBD2 matches 12 bases. There are 14 residues in the CDR3. J lost 10 bases, V lost 4 bases, and 5 bases had no gene match. Germline CDR1 is SGHTA and CDR2 is FQGNSA. CDR3 loop: CASSSSGGAGEQFF. CDR3 coding DNA: TGTGCCAGCAGCTCTAGCGGGGGGGCAGGAGAGCAGTTCTTC.

Notes on this clonotype: A much bigger clone sits one base away, suggesting this may be a read error. Because it lacks the conserved phenylalanine or tryptophan at the end, this CDR3 is likely a read error. The rearrangement joins TRBV5-1 to TRBJ1-2; 9 bases fit TRBD1. The germline V gene encodes CDR1 SGHRS and CDR2 YFSETQ. Trimming at V came to 4 bases and at J to 3 bases, leaving 4 bases not matched to a gene. This CDR3 region has 14 residues. DNA of the CDR3: TGCGCCAGCAGCCCGGGACAGGGCCACTATGGCTACACCTTG. Amino acid sequence: CASSPGQGHYGYTL.

At least ten counts were recorded for this clonotype. This chain connects TRBV2 to TRBJ1-1, with D possibly matching TRBD1 (6 bases). The germline V gene encodes CDR1 SNHLY and CDR2 FYNNEI. Trimming stripped 2 bases from V and 5 bases from J, with 15 bases between. CDR3 length equals 15 residues. CDR3 sequence: CASSEIPTGQTEAFF. CDR3 nucleotides: TGTGCCAGCAGTGAAATCCCGACAGGACAAACTGAAGCTTTCTTT.

This clonotype came up many times. The chain is built from TRBV20-1 and TRBJ2-5; 7 positions match TRBD2. CDR3 size: 13 residues. Germline V gives CDR1 DFQATT, CDR2 SNEGSKA (reference sequence). After removal of 3 bases from V and 2 bases from J, the junction contained 3 bases not matched to a gene. For the CDR3, the DNA is TGCAGTGCTAGTTCGCGGGGGCAAGAGACCCAGTACTTC. Residues: CSASSRGQETQYF.

In its sample, this clonotype was seen many times. This sequence joins TRBV5-1 and TRBJ2-6; D gene ambiguous. CDR3 length equals 15 residues. Germline V gene lookup returns CDR1 SGHRS and CDR2 YFSETQ. The V end lost 2 bases, the J end lost 3 bases, and 9 bases lay between the germline ends. For the CDR3, the DNA is TGCGCCAGCAGCTTCCGACCAGGTGGGGCCAACGTCCTGACTTTC. Protein sequence: CASSFRPGGANVLTF.

In DNA, the CDR3 is TGTGCCTGGAGTGTACGGGCCCTCTACGAGCAGTACTTC. This sequence encodes CAWSVRALYEQYF. The rearrangement joins TRBV30 to TRBJ2-7; no firm D call. CDR3 length equals 13 residues. The V end lost 0 bases, the J end lost 3 bases, and 9 bases lay between the germline ends. The germline gives CDR1 GTSNPN, CDR2 SVGIG (reference sequence).